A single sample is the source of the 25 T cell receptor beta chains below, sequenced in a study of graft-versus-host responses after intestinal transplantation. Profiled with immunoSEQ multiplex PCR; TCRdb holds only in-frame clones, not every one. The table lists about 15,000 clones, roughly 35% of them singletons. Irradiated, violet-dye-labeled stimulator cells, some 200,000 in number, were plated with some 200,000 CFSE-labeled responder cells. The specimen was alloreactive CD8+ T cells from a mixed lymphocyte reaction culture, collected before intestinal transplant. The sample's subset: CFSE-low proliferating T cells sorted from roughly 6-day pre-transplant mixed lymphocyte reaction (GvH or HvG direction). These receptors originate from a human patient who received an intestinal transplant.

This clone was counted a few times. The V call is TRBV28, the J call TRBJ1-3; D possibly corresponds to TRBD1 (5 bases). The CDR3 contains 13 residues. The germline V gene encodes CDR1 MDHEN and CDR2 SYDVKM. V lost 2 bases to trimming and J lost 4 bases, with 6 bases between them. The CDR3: CASSLAGGNTIYF. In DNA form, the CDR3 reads TGTGCCAGCAGTTTAGCAGGGGGAAACACCATATATTTT.

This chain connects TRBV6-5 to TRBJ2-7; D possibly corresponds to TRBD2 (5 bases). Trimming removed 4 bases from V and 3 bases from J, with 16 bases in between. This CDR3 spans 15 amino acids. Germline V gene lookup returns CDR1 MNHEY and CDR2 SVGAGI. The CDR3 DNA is TGTGCCAGCAGTTCAAATCCGGGGATGTACTACGAGCAGTACTTC. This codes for CASSSNPGMYYEQYF.

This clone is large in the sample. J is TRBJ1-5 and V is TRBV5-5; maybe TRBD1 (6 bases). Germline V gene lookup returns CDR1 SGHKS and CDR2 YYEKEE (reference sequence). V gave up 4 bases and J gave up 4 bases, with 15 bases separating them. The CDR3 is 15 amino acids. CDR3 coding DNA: TGTGCCAGCAGCGTGGTGGGACACAGTAATCAGCCCCAGCATTTT. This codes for CASSVVGHSNQPQHF.

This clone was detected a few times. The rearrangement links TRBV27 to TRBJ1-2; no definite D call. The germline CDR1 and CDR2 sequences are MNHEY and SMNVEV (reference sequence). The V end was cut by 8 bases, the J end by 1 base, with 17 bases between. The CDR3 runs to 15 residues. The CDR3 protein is CASSRSGEINYGYTF. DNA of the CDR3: TGTGCCAGCTCCCGTTCGGGAGAAATTAACTATGGCTACACCTTC.

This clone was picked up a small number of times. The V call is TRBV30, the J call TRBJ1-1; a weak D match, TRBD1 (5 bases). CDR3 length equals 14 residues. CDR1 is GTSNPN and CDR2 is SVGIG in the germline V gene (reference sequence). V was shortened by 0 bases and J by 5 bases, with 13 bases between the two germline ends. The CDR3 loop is CAWSVQVVGTEAFF. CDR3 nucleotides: TGTGCCTGGAGTGTACAGGTGGTAGGGACTGAAGCTTTCTTT. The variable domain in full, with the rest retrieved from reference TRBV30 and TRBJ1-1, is SQTIHQWPATLVQPVGSPLSLECTVEGTSNPNLYWYRQAAGRGLQLLFYSVGIGQISSEVPQNLSASRPQDRQFILSSKKLLLSDSGFYLCAWSVQVVGTEAFFGQGTRLTVV.

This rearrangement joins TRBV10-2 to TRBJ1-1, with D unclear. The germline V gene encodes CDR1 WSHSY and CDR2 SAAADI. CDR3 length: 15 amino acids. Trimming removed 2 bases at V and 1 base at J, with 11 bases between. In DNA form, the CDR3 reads TGCGCCAGCAGTGAGCAAATTGCTACGAACACTGAAGCTTTCTTT. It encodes CASSEQIATNTEAFF.

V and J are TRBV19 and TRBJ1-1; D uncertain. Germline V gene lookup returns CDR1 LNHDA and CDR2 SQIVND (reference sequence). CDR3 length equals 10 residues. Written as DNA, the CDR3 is TGTACAGTGACCCCCGGTGAAGCTTTCTTT. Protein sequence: CTVTPGEAFF.

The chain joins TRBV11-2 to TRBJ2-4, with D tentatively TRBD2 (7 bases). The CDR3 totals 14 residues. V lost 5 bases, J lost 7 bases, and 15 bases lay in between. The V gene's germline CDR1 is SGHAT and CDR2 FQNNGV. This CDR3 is CASSLFAGANIQYF. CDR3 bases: TGTGCCAGCAGCCTGTTTGCGGGGGCTAACATTCAGTACTTC.

The CDR3 loop is CASSQDGFGGQGGELFF. In DNA form, the CDR3 reads TGCGCCAGCAGCCAAGATGGGTTCGGGGGGCAAGGCGGGGAGCTGTTTTTT. The chain joins TRBV4-3 to TRBJ2-2, with TRBD2 as a possible D gene (7 bases). CDR3 length: 17 residues. Germline assignment: CDR1 LGHNA and CDR2 YSLEER. Trimming took 0 bases from V and 7 from J, leaving 18 bases between them.

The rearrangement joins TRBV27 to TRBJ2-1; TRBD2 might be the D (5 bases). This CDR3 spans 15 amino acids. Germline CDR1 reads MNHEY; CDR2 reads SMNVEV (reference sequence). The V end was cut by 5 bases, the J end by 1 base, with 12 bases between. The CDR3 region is CASSVGVLSYNEQFF. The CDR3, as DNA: TGTGCCAGCAGTGTGGGAGTTTTATCCTACAATGAGCAGTTCTTC.

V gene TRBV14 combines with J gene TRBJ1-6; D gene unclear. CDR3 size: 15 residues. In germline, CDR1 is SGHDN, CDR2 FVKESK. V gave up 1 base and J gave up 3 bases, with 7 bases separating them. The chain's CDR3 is CASSQGQFYNSPLHF. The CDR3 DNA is TGTGCCAGCAGCCAAGGGCAGTTCTATAATTCACCCCTCCACTTT. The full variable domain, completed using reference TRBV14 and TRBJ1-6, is EAGVTQFPSHSVIEKGQTVTLRCDPISGHDNLYWYRRVMGKEIKFLLHFVKESKQDESGMPNNRFLAERTGGTYSTLKVQPAELEDSGVYFCASSQGQFYNSPLHFGNGTRLTVT.

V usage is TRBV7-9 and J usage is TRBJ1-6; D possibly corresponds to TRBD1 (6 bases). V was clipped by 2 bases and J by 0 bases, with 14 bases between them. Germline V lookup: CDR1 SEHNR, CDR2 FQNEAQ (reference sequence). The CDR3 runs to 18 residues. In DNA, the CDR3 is TGTGCCAGCAGCTTAACCCAAGACAGGAGCTCCTATAATTCACCCCTCCACTTT. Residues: CASSLTQDRSSYNSPLHF.

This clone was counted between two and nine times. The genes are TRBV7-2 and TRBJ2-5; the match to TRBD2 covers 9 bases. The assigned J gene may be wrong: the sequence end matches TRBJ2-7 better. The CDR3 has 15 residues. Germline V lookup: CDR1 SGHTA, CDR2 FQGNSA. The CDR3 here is CASSLGLAASYEQYF. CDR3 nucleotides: TGTGCCAGCAGCTTAGGACTAGCGGCCTCCTACGAGCAGTACTTC.

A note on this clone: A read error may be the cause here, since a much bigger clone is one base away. The CDR3: CASSEWTGSSYSYTF. CDR3 in DNA: TGTGCCAGCAGTGAATGGACAGGGAGCAGCTATAGCTACACCTTC. The chain recombines TRBV2 with TRBJ1-2, with 8 bases identical to TRBD1. Germline CDR1 is SNHLY and CDR2 is FYNNEI. This CDR3 region has 15 residues. Complete variable domain (other parts from reference TRBV2 and TRBJ1-2): EPEVTQTPSHQVTQMGQEVILRCVPISNHLYFYWYRQILGQKVEFLVSFYNNEISEKSEIFDDQFSVERPDGSNFTLKIRSTKLEDSAMYFCASSEWTGSSYSYTFGSGTRLTVV.

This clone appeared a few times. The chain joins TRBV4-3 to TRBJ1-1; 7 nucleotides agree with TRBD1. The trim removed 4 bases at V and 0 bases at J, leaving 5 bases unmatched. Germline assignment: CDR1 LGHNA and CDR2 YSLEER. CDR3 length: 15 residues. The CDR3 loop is CASSPSTGVNTEAFF. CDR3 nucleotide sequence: TGCGCCAGCAGCCCCAGTACAGGGGTGAACACTGAAGCTTTCTTT.

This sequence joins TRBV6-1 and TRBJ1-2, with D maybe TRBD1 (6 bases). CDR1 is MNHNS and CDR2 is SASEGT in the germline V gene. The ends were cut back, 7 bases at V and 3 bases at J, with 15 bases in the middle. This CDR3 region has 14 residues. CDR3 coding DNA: TGTGCCAGCAACAGGGAGGGAGTAGACTATGGCTACACCTTC. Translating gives CASNREGVDYGYTF.

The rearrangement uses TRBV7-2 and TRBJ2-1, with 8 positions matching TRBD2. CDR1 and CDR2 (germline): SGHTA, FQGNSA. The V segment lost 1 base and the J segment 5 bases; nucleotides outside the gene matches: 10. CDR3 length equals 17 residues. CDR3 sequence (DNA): TGTGCCAGCAGCTTAGTGGTAGTAGCGGGGATCGACAATGAGCAGTTCTTC. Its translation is CASSLVVVAGIDNEQFF.

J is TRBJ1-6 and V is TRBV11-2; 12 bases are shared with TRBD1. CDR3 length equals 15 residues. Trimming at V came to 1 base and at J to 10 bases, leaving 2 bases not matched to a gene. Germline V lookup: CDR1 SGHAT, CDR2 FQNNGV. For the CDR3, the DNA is TGTGCCAGCAGCTTAGGAGGGACAGGGGGCTCACCCCTCCACTTT. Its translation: CASSLGGTGGSPLHF.

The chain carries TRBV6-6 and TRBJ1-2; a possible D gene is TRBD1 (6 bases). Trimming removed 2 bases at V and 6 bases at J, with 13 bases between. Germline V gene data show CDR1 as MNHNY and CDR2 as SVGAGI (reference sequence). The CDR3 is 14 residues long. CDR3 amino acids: CASSYGGGWDGYTF. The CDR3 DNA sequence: TGTGCCAGCAGTTACGGCGGGGGCTGGGATGGCTACACCTTC.

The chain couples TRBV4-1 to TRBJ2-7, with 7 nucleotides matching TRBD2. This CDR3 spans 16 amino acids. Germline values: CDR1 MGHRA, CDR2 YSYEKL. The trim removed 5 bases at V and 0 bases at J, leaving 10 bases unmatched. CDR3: CASSGVGGLSSYEQYF. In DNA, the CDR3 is TGCGCCAGCAGCGGGGTGGGGGGGTTGAGCTCCTACGAGCAGTACTTC.

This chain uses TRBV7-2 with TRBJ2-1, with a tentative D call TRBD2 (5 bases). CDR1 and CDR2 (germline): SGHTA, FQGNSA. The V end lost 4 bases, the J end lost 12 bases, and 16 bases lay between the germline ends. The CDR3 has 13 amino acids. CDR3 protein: CASSSFGGSMQFF. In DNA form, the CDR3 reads TGTGCCAGCAGCTCGTTTGGAGGAAGCATGCAGTTCTTC. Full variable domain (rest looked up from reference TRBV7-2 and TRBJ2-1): GAGVSQSPSNKVTEKGKDVELRCDPISGHTALYWYRQSLGQGLEFLIYFQGNSAPDKSGLPSDRFSAERTGGSVSTLTIQRTQQEDSAVYLCASSSFGGSMQFFGPGTRLTVL.

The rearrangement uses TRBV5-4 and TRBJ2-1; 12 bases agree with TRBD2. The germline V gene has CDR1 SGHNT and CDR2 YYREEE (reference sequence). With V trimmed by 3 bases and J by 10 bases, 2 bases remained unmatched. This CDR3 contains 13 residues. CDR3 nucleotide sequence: TGTGCCAGCAGCTCACTAGCGGGGGGAGAGCAGTTCTTC. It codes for CASSSLAGGEQFF.

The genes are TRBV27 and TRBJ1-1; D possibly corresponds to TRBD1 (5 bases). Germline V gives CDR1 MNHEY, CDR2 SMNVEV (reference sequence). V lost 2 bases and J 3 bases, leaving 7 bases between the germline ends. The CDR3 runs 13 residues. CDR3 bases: TGTGCCAGCAGTTTAATGGGGCACACTGAAGCTTTCTTT. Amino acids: CASSLMGHTEAFF.

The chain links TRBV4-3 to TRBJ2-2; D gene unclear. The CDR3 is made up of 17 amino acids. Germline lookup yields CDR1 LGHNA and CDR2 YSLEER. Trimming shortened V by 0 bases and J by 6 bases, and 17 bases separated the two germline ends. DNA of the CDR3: TGCGCCAGCAGCCAAGATCTTTCGAGAGTCATGGCCGGGGAGCTGTTTTTT. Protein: CASSQDLSRVMAGELFF.

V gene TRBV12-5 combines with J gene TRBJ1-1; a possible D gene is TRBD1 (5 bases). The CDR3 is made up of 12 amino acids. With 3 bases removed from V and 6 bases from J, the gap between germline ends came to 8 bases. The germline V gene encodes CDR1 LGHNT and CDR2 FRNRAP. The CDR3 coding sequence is TGTGCTAGTGGTTTCCAGGGTTCTGAAGCTTTCTTT. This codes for CASGFQGSEAFF.